The rows below give T cell receptor beta chains drawn from one sample of a study of T cells in Graves' hyperthyroidism and ophthalmopathy. TCRdb analysed the multiplex PCR reads with MiXCR anew, one entry per CDR3 protein. The sample holds hundreds of thousands of distinct CDR3 sequences, 12% to 15% seen once. Specimen: blood. These receptors all come from a woman between 18 and 29 years old with Graves' hyperthyroidism. Both conserved end residues are part of each CDR3. Each record gives: clone size, J gene, D gene, V gene, CDR3 protein, CDR3 DNA. The D gene is left open where the match is weak. Size values are once, few and many counts, or a class for expanded clones, and some rows have none.

>many|TRBJ1-2|NA|TRBV11-1
CASSRQETYGYTF
TGTGCCAGCAGTAGACAGGAAACCTATGGCTACACCTTC
>few|TRBJ2-1|NA|TRBV12-3/TRBV12-4
CASALDYNEQFF
TGTGCCAGCGCCTTAGACTACAATGAGCAGTTCTTC
>NA|TRBJ2-7|TRBD1|TRBV3-1
CASSPGQVYEQCF
TGTGCCAGCAGCCCCGGACAGGTCTACGAGCAGTGCTTC
>many|TRBJ1-1|NA|TRBV6-1
CASKEGRNTEAFF
TGTGCCAGCAAGGAGGGGCGGAACACTGAAGCTTTCTTT
>many|TRBJ1-5|TRBD1|TRBV28
CASSYPGTGNQPQHF
TGTGCCAGCAGTTATCCCGGGACAGGGAATCAGCCCCAGCATTTT
>NA|TRBJ1-2|TRBD1|TRBV9
CASSPGTGTVYGYTF
TGTGCCAGCAGTCCCGGGACAGGGACTGTCTATGGCTACACCTTC
>few|TRBJ2-7|TRBD1|TRBV5-1
CASSRAGTGYYEQYF
TGCGCCAGCAGCCGGGCCGGGACAGGGTACTACGAGCAGTACTTC
>many|TRBJ2-1|NA|TRBV28
CASSPMAGSYNEQFF
TGTGCCAGCAGTCCTATGGCGGGATCCTACAATGAGCAGTTCTTC
>many|TRBJ2-7|NA|TRBV27
CASSLSRWGYEQYF
TGTGCCAGCAGTTTAAGCCGGTGGGGCTACGAGCAGTACTTC
>many|TRBJ2-3|TRBD2|TRBV28
CASSPDHTSGSTDTQYF
TGTGCCAGCAGTCCTGACCATACTAGCGGGAGTACAGATACGCAGTATTTT
>NA|TRBJ2-7|NA|TRBV27
CASALGGREQYF
TGTGCCAGCGCCCTGGGGGGTCGCGAGCAGTACTTC
>NA|TRBJ2-5|NA|TRBV27
CASSLRTGWRIETQYF
TGTGCCAGCAGTTTAAGAACAGGGTGGAGGATAGAGACCCAGTACTTC
>NA|TRBJ1-2|NA|TRBV27
CASSSDGGYGYTF
TGTGCCAGCAGTTCAGATGGAGGCTATGGCTACACCTTC
>few|TRBJ2-7|NA|TRBV6-1
CASRGAGGSYEQYF
TGTGCCAGCAGGGGGGCAGGGGGGTCCTACGAGCAGTACTTC
>few|TRBJ2-7|NA|TRBV25-1
CASSLRAKVLPSYEQYF
TGTGCCAGCAGTTTACGCGCAAAAGTTCTGCCATCCTACGAGCAGTACTTC
>many|TRBJ2-1|NA|TRBV7-9
CASSLSLSGEDEQFF
TGTGCCAGCAGCTTATCTCTCTCAGGCGAGGATGAGCAGTTCTTC
>many|TRBJ2-1|NA|TRBV20-1
CSARSVPGANEQFF
TGCAGTGCTAGAAGCGTTCCGGGGGCGAATGAGCAGTTCTTC
>few|TRBJ2-1|NA|TRBV3-1
CASGPKGLSYNEQFF
TGTGCCAGCGGCCCAAAGGGCCTTTCCTACAATGAGCAGTTCTTC
>many|TRBJ2-5|NA|TRBV20-1
CSARPEETQYF
TGCAGTGCTCGGCCAGAAGAGACCCAGTACTTC
>NA|TRBJ1-1|TRBD1|TRBV30
CAWSRRGRVTEAFF
TGTGCCTGGAGTCGGAGGGGGCGAGTCACTGAAGCTTTCTTT
>few|TRBJ1-2|NA|TRBV20-1
CSAMSFGDYGYTF
TGCAGTGCTATGAGTTTCGGGGACTATGGCTACACCTTC
>many|TRBJ2-5|NA|TRBV7-9
CASSAGFAQGRRETQYF
TGTGCCAGCAGCGCCGGATTTGCCCAGGGCCGCAGAGAGACCCAGTACTTC
>many|TRBJ2-7|NA|TRBV12-3/TRBV12-4
CASSLGGEYSSYEQYF
TGTGCCAGCAGTTTAGGGGGGGAGTACAGCTCCTACGAGCAGTACTTC
>few|TRBJ2-7|TRBD2|TRBV11-2
CASSPRLAGGPSLEQYF
TGTGCCAGCAGCCCTAGACTAGCGGGAGGGCCTTCCCTCGAGCAGTACTTC
>many|TRBJ2-7|NA|TRBV20-1
CSATPGYEQYF
TGCAGTGCTACCCCGGGGTACGAGCAGTACTTC
>many|TRBJ2-2|NA|TRBV2
CASSGTRPGELFF
TGTGCCAGCAGCGGAACTCGCCCGGGGGAGCTGTTTTTT
>few|TRBJ2-7|NA|TRBV5-1
CASSLSSGPQPYEQYF
TGCGCCAGCAGCTTAAGCTCGGGACCCCAGCCCTACGAGCAGTACTTC
>many|TRBJ2-5|TRBD1|TRBV10-3
CAISPTGAQETQYF
TGTGCCATCAGCCCGACAGGGGCCCAAGAGACCCAGTACTTC
>few|TRBJ2-2|NA|TRBV15
CATHPGLLGGELFF
TGTGCCACTCATCCTGGACTACTTGGGGGGGAGCTGTTTTTT
>few|TRBJ2-1|NA|TRBV3-1
CASSLPSAEGGQFF
TGTGCCAGCAGCCTCCCATCTGCGGAGGGGGGGCAGTTCTTC
>many|TRBJ1-2|NA|TRBV7-9
CASSLGRPGMSGYTF
TGTGCCAGCAGCTTAGGGCGGCCGGGGATGTCCGGCTACACCTTC
>NA|TRBJ2-1|TRBD2|TRBV10-1
CASRFSGPHNEQFF
TGCGCCAGCAGATTTAGCGGGCCTCACAATGAGCAGTTCTTC
>many|TRBJ1-6|NA|TRBV11-2
CASRPGLRNSPLHF
TGTGCCAGCAGACCGGGACTCCGTAATTCACCCCTCCACTTT
>NA|TRBJ2-1|NA|TRBV11-2
CASSLDRGMNEQFF
TGTGCCAGCAGCTTAGACAGAGGGATGAATGAGCAGTTCTTC
>NA|TRBJ2-7|TRBD1|TRBV18
CASSPYSGGYEQYF
TGTGCCAGCTCACCCTATTCAGGGGGCTACGAGCAGTACTTC
>NA|TRBJ2-1|NA|TRBV9
CASSGDRLGQSVNEQFF
TGTGCCAGCAGCGGCGACCGACTCGGGCAATCGGTCAATGAGCAGTTCTTC
>many|TRBJ1-5|NA|TRBV7-2
CASSLNHLIPQHF
TGTGCCAGCAGCCTAAACCACCTTATCCCCCAGCATTTT
>few|TRBJ2-5|NA|TRBV4-1
CASSRTRGETQYF
TGCGCCAGCAGCCGCACTAGGGGAGAGACCCAGTACTTC
>few|TRBJ2-1|NA|TRBV4-1
CASSQDLALDNEQFF
TGCGCCAGCAGCCAAGATTTGGCCCTAGACAATGAGCAGTTCTTC